The 24 T cell receptor beta chains below all came from one sample that was sequenced in a study of T cells after yellow fever vaccination. TCRdb reprocessed the 5' RACE reads via MiXCR and lists one record per CDR3 protein. The sample includes more than 450,000 distinct CDR3 sequences, less than 25% seen only once; the top ten take about 17%. The material sequenced was PBMCs, taken roughly 20 days after the first yellow fever vaccination. The receptors shown here come from a man aged 18 to 30 who received the YFV17D yellow fever vaccine.

This clonotype was seen a few times. The chain is built from TRBV7-6 and TRBJ2-7, with a possible D match to TRBD2 (5 bases). Germline V gene lookup returns CDR1 SGHVS and CDR2 FNYEAQ. The ends were cut back, 5 bases at V and 6 bases at J, with 14 bases in the middle. This CDR3 has 13 amino acids. Here the CDR3 DNA reads TGTGCCAGCAGCGCGTCGGGAAATGGCGAGCAGTACGTC. Protein product: CASSASGNGEQYV.

This sequence joins TRBV6-1 and TRBJ2-2, with D possibly being TRBD1 (6 bases). Germline CDR1 is MNHNS and CDR2 is SASEGT. The CDR3 runs 16 residues. V shed 6 bases and J shed 5 bases, with 19 bases lying between them. The CDR3 loop is CASRANLWGRTGELFF. The CDR3 nucleotides are TGTGCCAGCAGGGCCAATCTGTGGGGGCGAACCGGGGAGCTGTTTTTT.

This clonotype was counted a few times. The rearrangement uses TRBV7-2 and TRBJ2-2, with D possibly TRBD2 on 6 matching bases. The CDR3 extends over 14 amino acids. Germline V gene data show CDR1 as SGHTA and CDR2 as FQGNSA. Trimming pared 6 bases from V and 6 bases from J, leaving 14 bases between. The CDR3 here is CASRTRLDPGELFF. The CDR3 nucleotides are TGTGCCAGCAGGACCCGACTAGACCCCGGGGAGCTGTTTTTT.

This clonotype was picked up one time. The V and J genes are TRBV12-3 or TRBV12-4 and TRBJ2-1, with 7 bases aligning to TRBD1. Losses at the gene ends were 5 bases for V and 6 bases for J; bases not matched to a gene: 10. CDR3 size: 15 residues. The CDR3 DNA reads TGTGCCAGCAGTCCACGTCTCCAGGGGGTCAATGAGCAGTTCTTC. Protein product: CASSPRLQGVNEQFF.

The rearrangement joins TRBV5-1 to TRBJ2-7, with D perhaps matching TRBD2 (6 bases). Germline V lookup: CDR1 SGHRS, CDR2 YFSETQ. This CDR3 is built from 15 residues. V dropped 1 base and J dropped 1 base, with 12 bases sitting between them. CDR3 in DNA: TGCGCCAGCAGCTTGAGTGGACTACCATCCTACGAGCAGTACTTC. Amino acids: CASSLSGLPSYEQYF.

This clonotype appeared a few times. This chain links TRBV4-3 with TRBJ2-7, with D perhaps TRBD2 (6 bases). V lost 0 bases to trimming and J lost 2 bases, with 11 bases between them. This CDR3 is built from 15 residues. CDR1 is LGHNA, CDR2 YSLEER, per germline. The CDR3 DNA sequence: TGCGCCAGCAGCCAAGAGGGGGGACCCCCCTACGAGCAGTACTTC. Translation: CASSQEGGPPYEQYF.

This sequence joins TRBV6-5 and TRBJ1-2; TRBD1 might be the D (5 bases). Germline lookup yields CDR1 MNHEY and CDR2 SVGAGI. This CDR3 spans 14 amino acids. V lost 2 bases to trimming and J lost 5 bases, with 12 bases between them. The CDR3 protein is CASSYAPGPYGYTF. The CDR3 region has the DNA TGTGCCAGCAGTTACGCCCCGGGACCTTATGGCTACACCTTC.

The chain employs TRBV6-5 and TRBJ1-6; tentative D call: TRBD1 (5 bases). The V gene's germline CDR1 is MNHEY and CDR2 SVGAGI. V lost 0 bases and J lost 6, with 12 bases in between. This CDR3 has 16 residues. This CDR3 reads CASSYSIGGGNSPLHF. DNA for the CDR3: TGTGCCAGCAGTTACTCGATAGGCGGGGGTAATTCACCCCTCCACTTT.

J is TRBJ2-7 and V is TRBV20-1; 7 nucleotides agree with TRBD1. CDR1 DFQATT and CDR2 SNEGSKA come from the germline V gene (reference sequence). The J segment lost 3 bases and the V segment lost 5 bases, leaving 4 bases of the junction unmatched. This CDR3 is 12 amino acids long. CDR3: CSAQGESYEQYF. The CDR3 DNA is TGCAGTGCTCAGGGGGAAAGCTACGAGCAGTACTTC.

This clonotype showed up just a few times. Sequence at one end of the junction differs from germline and may be a read error. This rearrangement joins TRBV6-1 to TRBJ2-3, with D possibly matching TRBD1 (6 bases). This CDR3 has 17 amino acids. CDR1 and CDR2 from the germline V gene are MNHNS and SASEGT. This CDR3 reads CASCEVVGTYPPDTQYF. The CDR3 DNA reads as TGTGCCAGCTGTGAAGTGGTGGGGACATACCCCCCAGATACGCAGTATTTT.

CDR3 amino acids: CASRDGGAGNTEAFF. The CDR3 coding sequence is TGTGCCAGCAGGGATGGGGGGGCAGGGAACACTGAAGCTTTCTTT. The J gene is TRBJ1-1, the V gene TRBV6-1; weak D call: TRBD1 (6 bases). The germline V and J ends were trimmed by 6 bases and 1 base, with 15 bases remaining between them. The CDR3 is 15 residues long. Germline assignment: CDR1 MNHNS and CDR2 SASEGT.

This clonotype was recorded a few times. CDR3 sequence reads: CASSYSRGSETQYF. CDR3 sequence (DNA): TGTGCCAGCAGTTACTCGAGAGGGAGCGAGACCCAGTACTTC. V usage is TRBV6-5 and J usage is TRBJ2-5, with D maybe TRBD2 (5 bases). This CDR3 contains 14 residues. In germline, CDR1 is MNHEY, CDR2 SVGAGI. Trimming removed 0 bases at V and 5 bases at J, with 10 bases between.

This clonotype has more than one count but fewer than ten. The chain is built from TRBV5-1 and TRBJ2-3; D is unclear. From germline, CDR1 is SGHRS and CDR2 YFSETQ. This CDR3 has 15 amino acids. V lost 0 bases, J lost 2 bases, and 10 bases lay in between. As DNA, the CDR3 is TGCGCCAGCAGCTTGGGGATGGGATACACAGATACGCAGTATTTT. Its translation: CASSLGMGYTDTQYF. Full variable domain (remainder filled in from reference TRBV5-1 and TRBJ2-3): KAGVTQTPRYLIKTRGQQVTLSCSPISGHRSVSWYQQTPGQGLQFLFEYFSETQRNKGNFPGRFSGRQFSNSRSEMNVSTLELGDSALYLCASSLGMGYTDTQYFGPGTRLTVL.

The chain combines TRBV7-9 with TRBJ1-1, with TRBD1 identical over 8 bases. CDR1 and CDR2 from the germline V gene are SEHNR and FQNEAQ (reference sequence). J was trimmed by 6 bases and V by 2 bases; bases with no gene match: 2. This CDR3 has 13 amino acids. CDR3 residues: CASSLSGGSEAFF. The CDR3 DNA is TGTGCCAGCAGCTTATCAGGGGGCTCTGAAGCTTTCTTT.

This clonotype was seen a handful of times. V usage is TRBV4-1 and J usage is TRBJ2-5, with D perhaps TRBD2 (6 bases). V was shortened by 1 base and J by 5 bases, with 11 bases between the two germline ends. CDR1 is MGHRA and CDR2 is YSYEKL in the germline V gene. The CDR3 has 14 amino acids. CDR3 DNA sequence: TGCGCCAGCAGCCAAGCAGTTGGGGGGGAGACCCAGTACTTC. Residues: CASSQAVGGETQYF.

This clonotype was counted at least ten times. The V call is TRBV9, the J call TRBJ2-3; D is ambiguous. V shed 0 bases and J shed 4 bases, with 6 bases lying between them. This CDR3 has 13 amino acids. Germline loops: CDR1 SGDLS, CDR2 YYNGEE. CDR3 in amino acids: CASSVVESDTQYF. The CDR3 DNA follows: TGTGCCAGCAGCGTAGTAGAGTCAGATACGCAGTATTTT.

This clonotype was observed a few times. The genes are TRBV12-5 and TRBJ2-4, with 7 positions matching TRBD2. V was pared by 1 base and J by 1 base, with 10 bases of the junction left unmatched. From germline, CDR1 is LGHNT and CDR2 FRNRAP. This CDR3 is built from 18 residues. The CDR3 DNA reads TGTGCTAGTGGTTTGGGAGCGGGGTTTGGTTTGGCCAAAAACATTCAGTACTTC. It codes for CASGLGAGFGLAKNIQYF.

A few counts support this clonotype. J is TRBJ2-5 and V is TRBV5-1; D may match TRBD1 or TRBD2 (5 bases each). This CDR3 spans 14 amino acids. V was clipped by 0 bases and J by 5 bases, with 11 bases between them. Germline V gene sequence: CDR1 SGHRS, CDR2 YFSETQ. The CDR3 loop is CASSLAPGTETQYF. In DNA, the CDR3 is TGCGCCAGCAGCTTGGCCCCAGGGACGGAGACCCAGTACTTC.

The V and J genes are TRBV7-2 and TRBJ2-3, with 9 bases lining up with TRBD1. Germline assignment: CDR1 SGHTA and CDR2 FQGNSA. This CDR3 region has 16 residues. V dropped 1 base and J dropped 2; count of bases not matched to a gene: 4. The CDR3 is CASSLERQGVTDTQYF. CDR3 nucleotide sequence: TGTGCCAGCAGCTTAGAGAGACAGGGGGTCACAGATACGCAGTATTTT.

The chain joins TRBV19 to TRBJ2-2, with a weak D call TRBD1 (6 bases). From germline, CDR1 is LNHDA and CDR2 SQIVND (reference sequence). V shed 6 bases and J shed 1 base, with 18 bases lying between them. The CDR3 runs to 17 residues. CDR3 nucleotide sequence: TGTGCCAGTAGCCGATTGCCGGGACACATGAACACCGGGGAGCTGTTTTTT. This gives the protein CASSRLPGHMNTGELFF.

J is TRBJ2-1 and V is TRBV7-3; D is perhaps TRBD2 (5 bases). This CDR3 has 13 residues. In germline, CDR1 is SGHTA, CDR2 FQGTGA. Trimming removed 5 bases from V and 4 bases from J, with 9 bases in between. The CDR3 DNA reads TGTGCCAGCAGCGCCCAGCGGTACAATGAGCAGTTCTTC. Its translation: CASSAQRYNEQFF.

The CDR3 sequence: CASSQEGGVGGYTF. As DNA, the CDR3 is TGCGCCAGCAGCCAAGAAGGGGGGGTAGGTGGCTACACCTTC. The gene calls are TRBV4-1 and TRBJ1-2; tentatively, D is TRBD1 (6 bases). CDR3 size: 14 residues. Trimming removed 0 bases from V and 7 bases from J, with 12 bases in between. Germline CDR1 reads MGHRA; CDR2 reads YSYEKL.

The gene calls are TRBV5-1 and TRBJ2-5, with 9 bases fitting TRBD2. The CDR3 is 16 residues long. Unmatched junction bases numbered 11, after V lost 3 bases and J lost 5 bases. Per germline, CDR1 SGHRS and CDR2 YFSETQ. The CDR3 coding sequence is TGCGCCAGCAGCTCGACGCCGCGGGGGGGCCGTGAGACCCAGTACTTC. This sequence encodes CASSSTPRGGRETQYF.

This chain connects TRBV7-9 to TRBJ2-1, with a possible D match to TRBD2 (5 bases). CDR1 SEHNR and CDR2 FQNEAQ come from the germline V gene (reference sequence). This CDR3 contains 15 residues. The V end was cut by 6 bases, the J end by 5 bases, with 17 bases between. The CDR3 region is CASRYTGIENNEQFF. The CDR3 DNA reads as TGTGCCAGCAGGTACACCGGGATAGAGAACAATGAGCAGTTCTTC.